The next 23 T cell receptor beta chains were all read from a single sample in a study of sequential checkpoint blockade in melanoma. Sequencing used immunoSEQ multiplex PCR; TCRdb keeps in-frame clones, though not all of them. The profile shows approximately 12,000 clones, about 61% of them singletons. Described treatment: randomized to nivolumab then ipilimumab (arm A) or the reverse (arm B). Sequencing was performed on CD8+ T cells sorted from blood (inferred from file names), taken from a patient given nivolumab and ipilimumab in sequence. Receptors originate from a human donor with melanoma.

J is TRBJ2-5 and V is TRBV7-9; weak D call: TRBD1 (6 bases). The DNA end lines up better with TRBJ2-7; the J call may be wrong. CDR1 SEHNR and CDR2 FQNEAQ come from the germline V gene (reference sequence). This CDR3 has 12 amino acids. The DNA of the CDR3 is TGTGCCAGCAAACAGGGTCCCTACGAGCAGTACTTC. Translated: CASKQGPYEQYF.

A word on this clone: One end of the junction fails to match germline, which may point to a read error. The chain's CDR3 is CASSRTASFFGHTF. The CDR3 DNA sequence: TGTGCCAGCAGCCGGACAGCCTCTTTCTTTGGCCACACCTTC. This chain uses TRBV2 with TRBJ1-2; possibly TRBD1 for D (6 bases). This CDR3 comprises 14 residues. Per germline, CDR1 SNHLY and CDR2 FYNNEI.

This clone appeared a few times. The chain has TRBV6-5 and TRBJ1-5; D unclear. Germline V gene sequence: CDR1 MNHEY, CDR2 SVGAGI. V dropped 5 bases and J dropped 13 bases, with 15 bases sitting between them. The CDR3 is 12 amino acids. This CDR3 reads CASSEAWVLQHF. The DNA of the CDR3 is TGTGCCAGCAGTGAAGCGTGGGTCCTTCAGCATTTT.

V gene TRBV6-1 combines with J gene TRBJ2-1; D is unresolved. Trimming took off 4 bases at V and 7 bases at J, with 5 bases between the two ends. The CDR3 is 11 residues long. The germline CDR1 and CDR2 sequences are MNHNS and SASEGT. The CDR3 sequence is CASSVANEQFF. CDR3 nucleotides: TGTGCCAGCAGTGTGGCTAATGAGCAGTTCTTC.

In its sample, this clone was seen a few times. This chain uses TRBV7-9 with TRBJ1-3; D not resolved. V lost 7 bases and J lost 4, with 26 bases in between. Germline V gene sequence: CDR1 SEHNR, CDR2 FQNEAQ (reference sequence). The CDR3 is made up of 18 amino acids. The CDR3 DNA follows: TGTGCCAGCACACATCACCTGGAGTCACACCGAATGGGAAACACCATATATTTT. Amino acid sequence: CASTHHLESHRMGNTIYF.

Within the sample, this clone is medium-sized. The CDR3 here is CASSLRGGAPGNTIYF. The CDR3 DNA follows: TGTGCCAGCAGCTTAAGAGGGGGCGCACCTGGAAACACCATATATTTT. The chain carries TRBV5-4 and TRBJ1-3; the match to TRBD1 covers 7 bases. CDR3 length equals 16 residues. Unmatched junction bases numbered 7, after V lost 2 bases and J lost 2 bases. Per germline, CDR1 SGHNT and CDR2 YYREEE (reference sequence).

This chain connects TRBV25-1 to TRBJ2-1, with TRBD1 matching 8 bases. Germline CDR1 reads MGHDK; CDR2 reads SYGVNS. V shed 6 bases, J shed 3 bases, and the junction held 4 bases outside the gene matches. CDR3 length: 14 amino acids. This chain's CDR3 is CASSEQGGYNEQFF. CDR3 sequence (DNA): TGTGCCAGCAGCGAACAGGGGGGCTACAATGAGCAGTTCTTC.

V usage is TRBV4-3 and J usage is TRBJ1-5; D may be TRBD1 (6 bases). The CDR3 has 16 amino acids. The ends were cut back, 0 bases at V and 3 bases at J, with 12 bases in the middle. CDR1 LGHNA and CDR2 YSLEER come from the germline V gene. The CDR3 sequence: CASSQEAGVYNQPQHF. CDR3 in DNA: TGCGCCAGCAGCCAAGAGGCAGGGGTTTACAATCAGCCCCAGCATTTT.

This chain links TRBV6-5 with TRBJ2-7; TRBD1 might be the D (6 bases). The CDR3 length is 13 residues. Between the trimmed V and J ends, which lost 6 bases and 6 bases, there was a span of 15 bases. Germline V gives CDR1 MNHEY, CDR2 SVGAGI. This CDR3 is CASSQNTGLEQYF. The CDR3 coding sequence is TGTGCCAGCAGCCAAAATACAGGGCTCGAGCAGTACTTC.

This clone was seen more than once but under ten times. The rearrangement joins TRBV2 to TRBJ1-6, with D possibly matching TRBD1 (5 bases). The germline CDR1 and CDR2 sequences are SNHLY and FYNNEI. The CDR3 runs 15 residues. Trimming cost V 2 bases and J 10 bases, with 15 bases left between them. The CDR3 DNA is TGTGCCAGCAGTGAAAACCAGGGACTAAAATCACCCCTCCACTTT. Its translation: CASSENQGLKSPLHF.

The chain combines TRBV9 with TRBJ2-2; 7 nucleotides line up with TRBD2. The CDR3 contains 13 residues. Germline lookup yields CDR1 SGDLS and CDR2 YYNGEE. V lost 4 bases, J lost 5 bases, and 2 bases stayed unmatched. The CDR3 reads CASSLGGTGELFF. The CDR3 DNA follows: TGTGCCAGCAGCCTGGGGGGGACCGGGGAGCTGTTTTTT.

V usage is TRBV7-9 and J usage is TRBJ1-4; 7 positions match TRBD1. Germline-derived CDR1 and CDR2 are SEHNR and FQNEAQ (reference sequence). CDR3 length: 14 residues. V was pared by 4 bases and J by 8 bases, with 7 bases of the junction left unmatched. The CDR3 nucleotides are TGTGCCAGCAGCTGGACAGGTGGAGGGGAAAAACTGTTTTTT. This codes for CASSWTGGGEKLFF.

V usage is TRBV23-1 and J usage is TRBJ2-1; D possibly corresponds to TRBD1 (6 bases). TRBV23-1 is an ORF for which the function is uncertain. The CDR3 totals 16 residues. V was cut by 1 base and J by 6 bases, with 16 bases left in between. As DNA, the CDR3 is TGCGCCAGCAGTCAATTAAGGGCAGGGGAGCCCAATGAGCAGTTCTTC. This gives the protein CASSQLRAGEPNEQFF.

V is TRBV30 and J is TRBJ1-1; no clear D. This CDR3 has 12 residues. The germline V gene encodes CDR1 GTSNPN and CDR2 SVGIG (reference sequence). V was trimmed by 3 bases and J by 4 bases, leaving 9 bases between them. CDR3 nucleotides: TGTGCCTGGAGATTTGAGTTCACTGAAGCTTTCTTT. This gives the protein CAWRFEFTEAFF.

The V gene is TRBV5-1, the J gene TRBJ2-1; 7 bases line up with TRBD2. The CDR3 is 16 amino acids. The ends lost 1 base at V and 4 bases at J; junction bases unmatched: 8. CDR1 is SGHRS, CDR2 YFSETQ, per germline. CDR3 bases: TGCGCCAGCAGCTTGAGGTCTAGCGGACCTTACAATGAGCAGTTCTTC. Amino acids: CASSLRSSGPYNEQFF.

The CDR3 nucleotides are TGTGCCAGCAGCTCCACCGGGACTAGCGGATACGAGCAGTACTTC. Protein sequence: CASSSTGTSGYEQYF. The genes are TRBV11-3 and TRBJ2-7; 11 bases align to TRBD2. Germline V gene sequence: CDR1 SGHNT, CDR2 YENEEA. The CDR3 is made up of 15 amino acids. The ends lost 4 bases at V and 4 bases at J; junction bases unmatched: 6.

The chain recombines TRBV4-2 with TRBJ2-1; 10 nucleotides align to TRBD2. Germline CDR1 is LGHNA and CDR2 is YNFKEQ. The CDR3 is made up of 15 amino acids. Trimming took 1 base from V and 7 from J; bases not matched to a gene: 4. The CDR3 sequence is CASSQVAGGGNEQFF. DNA for the CDR3: TGTGCCAGCAGCCAAGTAGCGGGAGGAGGGAATGAGCAGTTCTTC.

This clone appeared a single time. This chain uses TRBV6-1 with TRBJ2-2, with a possible D match to TRBD1 (5 bases). Germline lookup yields CDR1 MNHNS and CDR2 SASEGT. CDR3 length: 14 residues. V was cut by 6 bases and J by 1 base, with 9 bases left in between. CDR3 amino acids: CASRKQENTGELFF. The CDR3 bases are TGTGCCAGCAGGAAACAGGAGAACACCGGGGAGCTGTTTTTT.

V and J are TRBV4-3 and TRBJ2-7, with TRBD2 matching 11 bases. With V trimmed by 0 bases and J by 4 bases, 2 bases remained unmatched. Germline V gene lookup returns CDR1 LGHNA and CDR2 YSLEER. The CDR3 covers 15 residues. The DNA for the CDR3 is TGCGCCAGCAGCCAAGAGGTAGCGGGGGGGTACGAGCAGTACTTC. Protein product: CASSQEVAGGYEQYF.

This CDR3 reads CASSQEGTGNYNEQFF. The CDR3 nucleotides read TGTGCCAGCAGCCAAGAAGGGACAGGAAACTACAATGAGCAGTTCTTC. The J gene is TRBJ2-1, the V gene TRBV4-2, with TRBD1 identical over 8 bases. Trimming took 0 bases from V and 3 from J; bases not matched to a gene: 4. The length of the CDR3 is 16 residues. CDR1 is LGHNA, CDR2 YNFKEQ, per germline.

On this clone itself: A much larger clone is a single base away; this may be a read error. This sample also contains other DNA sequences that code for the same CDR3. This chain joins TRBV9 and TRBJ2-3, with 7 positions matching TRBD2. The CDR3 spans 15 residues. Germline CDR1 SGDLS, CDR2 YYNGEE. This CDR3 reads CASSAWGGSTDTQYF. The CDR3 nucleotides read TGTGCCAGCAGCGCCTGGGGGGGTTCCACAGATACACAGTATTTT.

The chain employs TRBV5-4 and TRBJ2-1; 9 bases align to TRBD2. Germline loops: CDR1 SGHNT, CDR2 YYREEE (reference sequence). The CDR3 is 16 residues long. V lost 0 bases, J lost 6 bases, and 7 bases stayed unmatched. The CDR3 sequence is CASSLALAGYANEQFF. The CDR3 nucleotides are TGTGCCAGCAGCTTGGCCCTAGCGGGGTACGCCAATGAGCAGTTCTTC.

This chain links TRBV7-9 with TRBJ1-1; 7 bases map to TRBD1. The CDR3 consists of 14 residues. V gave up 3 bases and J gave up 3 bases; unmatched junction bases: 4. The germline gives CDR1 SEHNR, CDR2 FQNEAQ (reference sequence). The chain's CDR3 is CASSFGTADTEAFF. CDR3 DNA: TGTGCCAGCAGCTTCGGGACAGCAGACACTGAAGCTTTCTTT.